These 18 T cell receptor beta chains were all obtained from the same sample, sequenced in a study of T cell responses to AZD1222 COVID-19 vaccine (dated by TCRdb to about 2021). Preparation of the library involved the immunoSEQ multiplex PCR assay. As stored in TCRdb, this immuneACCESS dataset retains in-frame rearrangements with V and J assigned. A fraction of the clones does not appear; measured against another copy, unresolved V genes explain less than half of the discrepancy, and the remainder lacks a known reason. This sample gives tens of thousands of clones in total; more than 75% of them show up just once. The ten largest clones add up to 22% of the sample. What this sample's time point label stands for: baseline before first vaccination. The sample consisted of peripheral blood, taken on day 0 of AZD1222 vaccination. These receptor sequences come from an adult in good health.

This sequence joins TRBV7-9 and TRBJ1-2; tentative D call: TRBD1 (5 bases). CDR3 length: 13 residues. CDR1 SEHNR and CDR2 FQNEAQ come from the germline V gene (reference sequence). V dropped 6 bases and J dropped 4 bases, with 12 bases sitting between them. The CDR3: CASSYGAAYGYTF. Here the CDR3 DNA reads TGTGCCAGCAGTTATGGGGCGGCCTATGGCTACACCTTC.

The chain recombines TRBV6-2 or TRBV6-3 with TRBJ1-2; 7 bases map to TRBD1. Trimming took 2 bases from V and 13 from J; bases not matched to a gene: 4. The CDR3 consists of 11 residues. Germline loops: CDR1 MNHEY, CDR2 SVGEGT. CDR3 in amino acids: CASSYGRGCTF. The CDR3 DNA follows: TGTGCCAGCAGTTACGGCAGGGGGTGCACCTTC.

J is TRBJ2-1 and V is TRBV6-2 or TRBV6-3, with D possibly TRBD1 on 5 matching bases. V was clipped by 7 bases and J by 0 bases, with 16 bases between them. The V gene's germline CDR1 is MNHEY and CDR2 SVGEGT. CDR3 size: 16 residues. CDR3 sequence (DNA): TGTGCCAGCACCCCTGGGGTAGGGGCCTCCTACAATGAGCAGTTCTTC. This translates into CASTPGVGASYNEQFF.

V and J are TRBV18 and TRBJ2-6, with 8 bases that match TRBD2. This CDR3 is 16 amino acids long. Germline CDR1 reads KGHSH; CDR2 reads LQKENI. V dropped 6 bases and J dropped 1; count of bases not matched to a gene: 5. This CDR3 reads CASSHPGGSGANVLTF. The CDR3 DNA follows: TGTGCCAGCTCCCATCCGGGGGGGTCTGGGGCCAACGTCCTGACTTTC.

The rearrangement uses TRBV11-2 and TRBJ1-4; the D gene is possibly TRBD1 (6 bases). The CDR3 has 14 amino acids. V dropped 5 bases and J dropped 6 bases, with 13 bases sitting between them. Germline V CDR1 and CDR2: SGHAT, FQNNGV. This chain's CDR3 is CASSLDRTDEKLFF. CDR3 DNA sequence: TGTGCCAGCAGCCTCGACAGGACCGATGAAAAACTGTTTTTT.

This chain uses TRBV4-2 with TRBJ2-7; TRBD2 aligns across 7 bases. The germline V gene encodes CDR1 LGHNA and CDR2 YNFKEQ. There are 14 residues in the CDR3. Trimming at V came to 4 bases and at J to 3 bases, leaving 6 bases not matched to a gene. CDR3 loop: CASSPERGLYEQYF. CDR3 DNA: TGTGCCAGCAGCCCCGAGCGGGGCCTCTACGAGCAGTACTTC.

The gene calls are TRBV7-8 and TRBJ2-7; the match to TRBD1 covers 8 bases. The CDR3 has 13 amino acids. Trimming at V came to 5 bases and at J to 2 bases, leaving 2 bases not matched to a gene. CDR1 and CDR2 from the germline V gene are SGHVS and FQNEAQ. CDR3 sequence: CASSMDRAYEQYF. The CDR3 DNA reads TGTGCCAGCAGCATGGACAGGGCCTACGAGCAGTACTTC.

The rearrangement uses TRBV15 and TRBJ2-2, with D perhaps matching TRBD2 (5 bases). The CDR3 covers 15 residues. Between the trimmed V and J ends, which lost 0 bases and 8 bases, there was a span of 13 bases. The germline V gene has CDR1 LNHNV and CDR2 YYDKDF (reference sequence). For the CDR3, the DNA is TGTGCCACCAGCAGAGATTTTTCTAGCTTTGGGGAGCTGTTTTTT. This sequence encodes CATSRDFSSFGELFF.

This clone was counted between two and nine times. The chain has TRBV5-1 and TRBJ1-4; D is possibly TRBD1 (6 bases). CDR1 is SGHRS, CDR2 YFSETQ, per germline. The CDR3 is made up of 15 amino acids. The V end lost 4 bases, the J end lost 8 bases, and 18 bases lay between the germline ends. The CDR3 DNA is TGCGCCAGCAGCCCTTACCCGACAGGTGGGGAAAAACTGTTTTTT. Translating it yields CASSPYPTGGEKLFF. Supplemented by reference TRBV5-1 and TRBJ1-4, the full variable domain reads KAGVTQTPRYLIKTRGQQVTLSCSPISGHRSVSWYQQTPGQGLQFLFEYFSETQRNKGNFPGRFSGRQFSNSRSEMNVSTLELGDSALYLCASSPYPTGGEKLFFGSGTQLSVL.

The chain combines TRBV5-1 with TRBJ1-2, with D hard to call. Trimming took 0 bases from V and 7 from J, leaving 7 bases between them. Germline V gene sequence: CDR1 SGHRS, CDR2 YFSETQ. CDR3 size: 12 residues. This CDR3 is CASSLERAGYTF. CDR3 bases: TGCGCCAGCAGCTTGGAAAGGGCTGGCTACACCTTC.

V and J are TRBV18 and TRBJ2-1, with D uncertain. Germline V CDR1 and CDR2: KGHSH, LQKENI. Trimming cost V 5 bases and J 6 bases, with 11 bases left between them. The CDR3 runs 13 residues. CDR3 in amino acids: CASSSVTINEQFF. The CDR3 coding sequence is TGTGCCAGCTCATCCGTAACTATCAATGAGCAGTTCTTC. Full variable domain (remainder filled in from reference TRBV18 and TRBJ2-1): NAGVMQNPRHLVRRRGQEARLRCSPMKGHSHVYWYRQLPEEGLKFMVYLQKENIIDESGMPKERFSAEFPKEGPSILRIQQVVRGDSAAYFCASSSVTINEQFFGPGTRLTVL.

This sequence joins TRBV11-2 and TRBJ1-4, with D possibly matching TRBD1 (5 bases). This CDR3 has 17 amino acids. V lost 0 bases and J 0 bases, leaving 11 bases between the germline ends. Germline V gives CDR1 SGHAT, CDR2 FQNNGV. In nucleotides, the CDR3 is TGTGCCAGCAGCTTAGAGGGCTGGGGCGCAACTAATGAAAAACTGTTTTTT. Its translation is CASSLEGWGATNEKLFF.

This chain links TRBV7-6 with TRBJ1-2; no definite D call. Germline CDR1 and CDR2: SGHVS and FNYEAQ. This CDR3 is 12 amino acids long. Trimming shortened V by 8 bases and J by 2 bases, and 9 bases separated the two germline ends. The CDR3 here is CASRGRNYGYTF. CDR3 DNA sequence: TGTGCCAGCCGGGGAAGAAACTATGGCTACACCTTC. Full variable domain (outside the CDR3, taken from reference TRBV7-6 and TRBJ1-2): GAGVSQSPRYKVTKRGQDVALRCDPISGHVSLYWYRQALGQGPEFLTYFNYEAQQDKSGLPNDRFSAERPEGSISTLTIQRTEQRDSAMYRCASRGRNYGYTFGSGTRLTVV.

The J gene is TRBJ1-1, the V gene TRBV6-5; unclear D gene. The CDR3 runs 13 residues. The V gene's germline CDR1 is MNHEY and CDR2 SVGAGI. V gave up 2 bases and J gave up 1 base, with 5 bases separating them. This chain's CDR3 is CASSYNPNTEAFF. The CDR3 nucleotides read TGTGCCAGCAGTTACAATCCGAACACTGAAGCTTTCTTT.

CDR3 DNA: TGTGCCAGCAGCTTAGGGGGCGTGGGGGATGGCTACACCTTC. It encodes CASSLGGVGDGYTF. The V call is TRBV11-2, the J call TRBJ1-2, with D maybe TRBD1 (5 bases). The CDR3 has 14 amino acids. CDR1 and CDR2 from the germline V gene are SGHAT and FQNNGV. The V end was cut by 1 base, the J end by 6 bases, with 12 bases between.

The chain combines TRBV24-1 with TRBJ2-3; no definite D call. Germline loops: CDR1 KGHDR, CDR2 SFDVKD. The V end lost 2 bases, the J end lost 4 bases, and 3 bases lay between the germline ends. The CDR3 sequence is 12 residues long. The CDR3 DNA sequence: TGTGCCACCAGTGATTCGCCAGATACGCAGTATTTT. Residues: CATSDSPDTQYF.

The chain combines TRBV9 with TRBJ2-7; perhaps TRBD1 as D (6 bases). Germline CDR1 is SGDLS and CDR2 is YYNGEE. This CDR3 has 14 residues. The V and J ends lost 0 bases and 4 bases respectively, with 11 bases between them. The CDR3 sequence is CASSVAGHNYEQYF. The CDR3 DNA sequence: TGTGCCAGCAGCGTAGCGGGACACAATTACGAGCAGTACTTC.

This chain uses TRBV3-1 (or the pseudogene TRBV3-2) with TRBJ1-2, with 7 bases that match TRBD1. CDR1 is LGHDT and CDR2 is YNNKEL in the germline V gene (reference sequence). The CDR3 runs 15 residues. V shed 1 base and J 5 bases; nucleotides not matched to a gene: 7. The DNA for the CDR3 is TGTGCCAGCAGCCAAGGAAGGGACAGCCTGTATGGCTACACCTTC. It encodes CASSQGRDSLYGYTF.